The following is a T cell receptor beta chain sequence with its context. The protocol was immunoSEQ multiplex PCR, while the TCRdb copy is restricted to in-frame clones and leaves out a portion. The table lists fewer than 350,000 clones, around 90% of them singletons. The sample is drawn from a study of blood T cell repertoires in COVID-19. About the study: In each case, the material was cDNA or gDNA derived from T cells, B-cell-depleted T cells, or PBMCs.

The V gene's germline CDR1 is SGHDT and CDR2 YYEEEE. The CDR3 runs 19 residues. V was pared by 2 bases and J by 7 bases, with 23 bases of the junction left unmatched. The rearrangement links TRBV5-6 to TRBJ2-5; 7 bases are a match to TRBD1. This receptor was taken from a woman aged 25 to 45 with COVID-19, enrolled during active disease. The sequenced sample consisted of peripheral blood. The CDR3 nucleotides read TGTGCCAGCAGCTTCGCCTGGACCTTTCACAGGGGCGTGGATTGGACCCAGTACTTC. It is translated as CASSFAWTFHRGVDWTQYF. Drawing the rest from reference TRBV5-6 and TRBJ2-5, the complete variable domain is DAGVTQSPTHLIKTRGQQVTLRCSPKSGHDTVSWYQQALGQGPQFIFQYYEEEERQRGNFPDRFSGHQFPNYSSELNVNALLLGDSALYLCASSFAWTFHRGVDWTQYFGPGTRLLVL.